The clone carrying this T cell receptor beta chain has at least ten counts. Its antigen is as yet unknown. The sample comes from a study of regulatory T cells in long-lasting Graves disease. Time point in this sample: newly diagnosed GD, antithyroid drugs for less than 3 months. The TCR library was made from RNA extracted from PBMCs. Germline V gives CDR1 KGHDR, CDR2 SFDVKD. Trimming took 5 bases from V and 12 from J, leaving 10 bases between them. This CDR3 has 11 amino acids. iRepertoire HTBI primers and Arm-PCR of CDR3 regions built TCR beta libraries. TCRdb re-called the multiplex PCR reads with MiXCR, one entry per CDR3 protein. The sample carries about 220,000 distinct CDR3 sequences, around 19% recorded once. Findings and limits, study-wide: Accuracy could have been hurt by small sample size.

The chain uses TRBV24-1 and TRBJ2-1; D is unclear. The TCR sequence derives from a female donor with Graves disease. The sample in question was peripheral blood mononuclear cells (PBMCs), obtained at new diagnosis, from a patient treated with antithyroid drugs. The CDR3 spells CATSAEYRQFF. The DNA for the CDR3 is TGTGCCACCAGTGCGGAATACCGGCAGTTCTTC.